A selection of T cell receptor beta chains follows, all from one sample in a study of blood T cells in healthy people across ages. TCRdb ran MiXCR on the 5' RACE reads and lists one entry per CDR3 protein. The sample has around 870,000 distinct CDR3 sequences, less than 35% seen once. The sample taken for sequencing was blood. These receptor sequences come from an elderly woman in good health. Both conserved end residues are part of each CDR3. D genes are given only for firm matches. Clone sizes are given selectively: once, few, many, or a class where the clone is expanded.

clone_size: many; v_call: TRBV2; d_call: .; j_call: TRBJ2-5; cdr3_aa: CASSRTFEETQYF; cdr3_nt: TGTGCCAGCAGTCGGACCTTCGAAGAGACCCAGTACTTC
clone_size: many; v_call: TRBV15; d_call: TRBD1; j_call: TRBJ2-7; cdr3_aa: CATSTHRGSYEQYF; cdr3_nt: TGTGCCACCAGCACCCACAGGGGCTCCTACGAGCAGTACTTC
clone_size: many; v_call: TRBV12-3/TRBV12-4; d_call: TRBD2; j_call: TRBJ2-5; cdr3_aa: CASSRTSGGSRSAYF; cdr3_nt: TGTGCCAGCAGTCGGACTAGCGGGGGGTCTCGATCGGCGTACTTC
clone_size: few; v_call: TRBV6-6; d_call: .; j_call: TRBJ2-2; cdr3_aa: CASSYGQGRAGELFF; cdr3_nt: TGTGCCAGCAGTTACGGCCAGGGCCGGGCCGGGGAGCTGTTTTTT
clone_size: many; v_call: TRBV3-1; d_call: .; j_call: TRBJ1-4; cdr3_aa: CASSQAQNEKLFF; cdr3_nt: TGTGCCAGCAGCCAAGCTCAGAATGAAAAACTGTTTTTT
clone_size: many; v_call: TRBV29-1; d_call: .; j_call: TRBJ1-2; cdr3_aa: CSAQNRYTF; cdr3_nt: TGCAGCGCCCAGAATCGTTACACCTTC
clone_size: .; v_call: TRBV3-1; d_call: TRBD2; j_call: TRBJ2-3; cdr3_aa: CASSSLAGDRGDTQYF; cdr3_nt: TGTGCCAGCAGCTCGCTAGCGGGGGACCGGGGAGATACGCAGTATTTT
clone_size: few; v_call: TRBV3-1; d_call: .; j_call: TRBJ1-5; cdr3_aa: CASSQDRGSQPQHF; cdr3_nt: TGTGCCAGCAGCCAAGATAGAGGGAGTCAGCCCCAGCATTTT
clone_size: many; v_call: TRBV28; d_call: TRBD1; j_call: TRBJ2-5; cdr3_aa: CASSLLQGAGMETQYF; cdr3_nt: TGTGCCAGCAGTCTACTACAGGGGGCCGGTATGGAGACCCAGTACTTC
clone_size: .; v_call: TRBV27; d_call: .; j_call: TRBJ1-4; cdr3_aa: CAGSYHGDEKLFF; cdr3_nt: TGTGCCGGCAGCTACCACGGGGATGAAAAACTGTTTTTT
clone_size: many; v_call: TRBV6-1; d_call: .; j_call: TRBJ2-7; cdr3_aa: CASAGALPSYEQYF; cdr3_nt: TGTGCCAGCGCGGGGGCCTTACCTTCCTACGAGCAGTACTTC
clone_size: many; v_call: TRBV9; d_call: .; j_call: TRBJ1-1; cdr3_aa: CASSADVLNTEAFF; cdr3_nt: TGTGCCAGCAGCGCCGATGTCCTGAACACTGAAGCTTTCTTT